The 16 T cell receptor beta chains reported below all come from one sample, sequenced in a study of T cell responses to AZD1222 COVID-19 vaccine. Method: immunoSEQ multiplex PCR; TCRdb's copy keeps in-frame clones and lacks some. The sample contains about 120,000 clones, 80% to 95% of which appear only once. This specimen consisted of peripheral blood, obtained 28 days after the second AZD1222 dose. These receptors all stem from an adult who received the AZD1222 COVID-19 vaccine.

The chain employs TRBV18 and TRBJ2-5; D is unclear. The CDR3 extends over 13 amino acids. Germline lookup yields CDR1 KGHSH and CDR2 LQKENI. The V and J ends lost 3 bases and 4 bases respectively, with 9 bases between them. The CDR3 DNA reads as TGTGCCAGCTCACCCCCTGAGCCAGAGACCCAGTACTTC. Amino acid sequence: CASSPPEPETQYF.

The rearrangement links TRBV28 to TRBJ1-6; a possible D gene is TRBD1 (6 bases). The CDR3 has 12 residues. Germline CDR1 is MDHEN and CDR2 is SYDVKM. Trimming stripped 5 bases from V and 12 bases from J, with 11 bases between. The CDR3 reads CASSGGTIPLHF. The CDR3 region has the DNA TGTGCCAGCAGTGGGGGCACAATACCCCTCCACTTT.

This chain connects TRBV5-6 to TRBJ2-2; 8 nucleotides line up with TRBD1. The CDR3 loop spans 16 amino acids. Trimming removed 0 bases from V and 5 bases from J; junction bases left unmatched: 6. CDR1 is SGHDT and CDR2 is YYEEEE in the germline V gene. CDR3: CASSLVTTGDTGELFF. Here the CDR3 DNA reads TGTGCCAGCAGCTTGGTGACGACAGGGGATACCGGGGAGCTGTTTTTT. The full variable domain, its missing parts supplied by reference TRBV5-6 and TRBJ2-2, is DAGVTQSPTHLIKTRGQQVTLRCSPKSGHDTVSWYQQALGQGPQFIFQYYEEEERQRGNFPDRFSGHQFPNYSSELNVNALLLGDSALYLCASSLVTTGDTGELFFGEGSRLTVL.

V usage is TRBV5-1 and J usage is TRBJ1-2; possible D gene TRBD1, 6 bases. This CDR3 is 13 amino acids long. Trimming stripped 2 bases from V and 7 bases from J, with 12 bases between. CDR1 and CDR2 (germline): SGHRS, YFSETQ. CDR3 sequence (DNA): TGCGCCAGCAGCTTAACAGGGTTGGGTGGCTACACCTTC. This encodes CASSLTGLGGYTF.

The chain recombines TRBV7-2 with TRBJ1-6; D is undetermined. From germline, CDR1 is SGHTA and CDR2 FQGNSA. Deletions cut 5 bases from V and 0 bases from J, with 14 bases between. The CDR3 is made up of 17 amino acids. CDR3 in DNA: TGTGCCAGCAGCCAAAGGCCGGGAAGCTCCTATAATTCACCCCTCCACTTT. Translating it yields CASSQRPGSSYNSPLHF.

As to this clone: The junction departs from germline at one end; a sequencing error may be responsible. CDR3 in DNA: TGTGCTAGCAGCTTAGTAGGGGGGCCCACAGATACGCAGTATTTT. Protein product: CASSLVGGPTDTQYF. The chain carries TRBV7-7 and TRBJ2-3; possibly TRBD1 or TRBD2 for D (6 bases each). Per the germline V gene, CDR1 is SSHAT and CDR2 is FNYEAQ (reference sequence). The CDR3 loop spans 15 amino acids.

The sample holds one count of this clone. The rearrangement joins TRBV7-2 to TRBJ1-2; tentatively, D is TRBD1 (6 bases). This CDR3 spans 14 amino acids. V was trimmed by 0 bases and J by 4 bases, leaving 9 bases between them. Per the germline V gene, CDR1 is SGHTA and CDR2 is FQGNSA. The CDR3 sequence: CASSLATGPYGYTF. The CDR3 DNA reads TGTGCCAGCAGCTTAGCTACAGGGCCCTATGGCTACACCTTC.

The chain recombines TRBV18 with TRBJ1-5; 9 nucleotides agree with TRBD1. The CDR3 covers 18 residues. After removal of 3 bases from V and 4 bases from J, the junction contained 13 bases not matched to a gene. The germline V gene has CDR1 KGHSH and CDR2 LQKENI. CDR3 sequence: CASSPLSSSGTGNQPQHF. The CDR3, as DNA: TGTGCCAGCTCACCTTTGTCCTCTTCAGGGACAGGGAATCAGCCCCAGCATTTT.

The chain uses TRBV5-6 and TRBJ2-1; 10 bases agree with TRBD2. This CDR3 has 17 residues. Per germline, CDR1 SGHDT and CDR2 YYEEEE. Trimming at V came to 4 bases and at J to 3 bases, leaving 10 bases not matched to a gene. The CDR3 protein is CASSPPTGLADYNEQFF. The CDR3 DNA follows: TGTGCCAGCAGCCCCCCAACCGGACTAGCGGACTACAATGAGCAGTTCTTC.

The CDR3: CASRSTGTRPYEQYF. The CDR3 DNA reads TGTGCCAGCAGATCCACAGGGACTAGGCCCTACGAGCAGTACTTC. The V gene is TRBV28, the J gene TRBJ2-7, with 8 bases that match TRBD2. The CDR3 loop spans 15 amino acids. Germline values: CDR1 MDHEN, CDR2 SYDVKM. V trimming: 6 bases; J trimming: 2 bases; junction bases outside the gene matches: 9. Supplemented by reference TRBV28 and TRBJ2-7, the full variable domain reads DVKVTQSSRYLVKRTGEKVFLECVQDMDHENMFWYRQDPGLGLRLIYFSYDVKMKEKGDIPEGYSVSREKKERFSLILESASTNQTSMYLCASRSTGTRPYEQYFGPGTRLTVT.

The chain couples TRBV4-2 to TRBJ2-4; D unclear. The CDR3 has 19 residues. The germline gives CDR1 LGHNA, CDR2 YNFKEQ. Between the trimmed V and J ends, which lost 1 base and 6 bases, there was a span of 25 bases. This chain's CDR3 is CASSQVSGSVGKSGNIQYF. As DNA, the CDR3 is TGTGCCAGCAGCCAAGTAAGTGGATCTGTGGGGAAATCGGGAAACATTCAGTACTTC.

With respect to this clone: The same CDR3 can be traced to other DNA sequences in this sample. The chain employs TRBV5-4 and TRBJ1-2; 10 bases are shared with TRBD1. The CDR3 runs 14 residues. V was clipped by 0 bases and J by 6 bases; unmatched bases: 2. Germline V gene lookup returns CDR1 SGHNT and CDR2 YYREEE (reference sequence). This CDR3 reads CASSLGGTGDGYTF. Here the CDR3 DNA reads TGTGCCAGCAGCTTGGGCGGGACAGGGGATGGCTACACCTTC.

The chain links TRBV3-1 (or the pseudogene TRBV3-2) to TRBJ2-1; a weak D match, TRBD2 (6 bases). Germline CDR1 LGHDT, CDR2 YNNKEL (reference sequence). The germline V and J ends were trimmed by 4 bases and 5 bases, with 24 bases remaining between them. This CDR3 spans 18 amino acids. CDR3 sequence (DNA): TGTGCCAGCAGCCCCGGAGGGGCCAGCGGGCCTGTCGACAATGAGCAGTTCTTC. Encoded protein: CASSPGGASGPVDNEQFF.

This rearrangement joins TRBV19 to TRBJ1-2, with D unresolved. The CDR3 sequence is 11 residues long. Germline CDR1 and CDR2: LNHDA and SQIVND (reference sequence). Trimming took 6 bases from V and 7 from J, leaving 9 bases between them. The CDR3 DNA follows: TGTGCCAGTAGGAAACAGCTTGGCTACACCTTC. Translation gives CASRKQLGYTF.

This rearrangement joins TRBV3-1 (or the pseudogene TRBV3-2) to TRBJ2-5; TRBD2 aligns across 8 bases. Germline trimming cut 2 bases from V and 7 bases from J; bases unmatched to any gene: 3. There are 13 residues in the CDR3. From germline, CDR1 is LGHDT and CDR2 YNNKEL (reference sequence). The CDR3 spells CASSQRAGGTQYF. The DNA of the CDR3 is TGTGCCAGCAGCCAAAGGGCGGGAGGGACCCAGTACTTC.

The chain combines TRBV25-1 with TRBJ2-3; 15 bases fit TRBD2. CDR1 MGHDK and CDR2 SYGVNS come from the germline V gene. The CDR3 spans 16 residues. V gave up 2 bases and J gave up 4 bases; unmatched junction bases: 1. The CDR3 is CASSEGLAGGSDTQYF. CDR3 DNA sequence: TGTGCCAGCAGTGAAGGACTAGCGGGAGGGTCAGATACGCAGTATTTT.